This passage covers 27 T cell receptor beta chains from one sample sequenced in a study of identical twins. Each CDR3 protein is one row after TCRdb ran MiXCR on the 5' RACE reads. The sample consists of about 690,000 distinct CDR3 sequences, approximately 6% of them appearing once. The source material was naive T cells sorted from blood. These receptors came from a man aged 18 to 30 in good health.

Details on this clonotype: Being one base from a much bigger clone, this may be a read error. This chain uses TRBV12-3 or TRBV12-4 with TRBJ2-7; TRBD2 matches at 8 bases. This CDR3 is 13 amino acids long. CDR3 sequence reads: CDSSPGTRLEQYF. CDR3 coding DNA: TGTGACAGCAGTCCAGGGACTAGACTTGAGCAGTACTTC.

This clonotype was observed at least ten times. This rearrangement joins TRBV20-1 to TRBJ2-2; 8 positions agree with TRBD2. CDR1 DFQATT and CDR2 SNEGSKA come from the germline V gene (reference sequence). V shed 6 bases, J shed 0 bases, and the junction held 3 bases outside the gene matches. The CDR3 sequence is 14 residues long. The CDR3 sequence is CSAPREANTGELFF. CDR3 nucleotides: TGCAGTGCCCCGCGGGAGGCGAACACCGGGGAGCTGTTTTTT.

This clonotype was observed many times. J is TRBJ1-1 and V is TRBV6-5; 8 nucleotides align to TRBD1. CDR1 MNHEY and CDR2 SVGAGI come from the germline V gene. J gave up 1 base and V 0 bases, and 7 bases lay outside the gene matches. This CDR3 has 17 amino acids. CDR3 DNA sequence: TGTGCCAGCAGTTACTCGAGGGCAGGGGGCAAGAACACTGAAGCTTTCTTT. Translation: CASSYSRAGGKNTEAFF.

This clonotype appeared many times. The V gene is TRBV5-1, the J gene TRBJ2-1; tentatively, D is TRBD1 (6 bases). V was pared by 2 bases and J by 4 bases, with 13 bases between. Germline CDR1 is SGHRS and CDR2 is YFSETQ. The CDR3 sequence is 15 residues long. DNA for the CDR3: TGCGCCAGCAGCTTAGGACAGAATCTATACAATGAGCAGTTCTTC. Translation gives CASSLGQNLYNEQFF. Based on the CDR3 plus reference TRBV5-1 and TRBJ2-1, the full variable domain is KAGVTQTPRYLIKTRGQQVTLSCSPISGHRSVSWYQQTPGQGLQFLFEYFSETQRNKGNFPGRFSGRQFSNSRSEMNVSTLELGDSALYLCASSLGQNLYNEQFFGPGTRLTVL.

The sample holds many counts of this clonotype. This chain uses TRBV6-1 with TRBJ2-1; D unclear. CDR1 is MNHNS and CDR2 is SASEGT in the germline V gene. V was cut by 4 bases and J by 0 bases, with 10 bases left in between. This CDR3 is 15 amino acids long. The DNA for the CDR3 is TGTGCCAGCAGTGCCGGATTTAGCTCCTACAATGAGCAGTTCTTC. It is translated as CASSAGFSSYNEQFF.

This clonotype showed up many times. The V call is TRBV20-1, the J call TRBJ2-7, with TRBD1 identical over 10 bases. Germline CDR1 is DFQATT and CDR2 is SNEGSKA (reference sequence). This CDR3 region has 14 residues. Trimming took 5 bases from V and 6 from J; bases not matched to a gene: 10. The CDR3 here is CSASPGTGALEQYV. The CDR3 bases are TGCAGTGCTTCCCCCGGGACAGGGGCCCTCGAGCAGTACGTC.

The chain joins TRBV28 to TRBJ2-1; 9 positions match TRBD2. The CDR3 extends over 15 amino acids. CDR1 is MDHEN, CDR2 SYDVKM, per germline. The V gene end was trimmed by 6 bases and the J gene end by 5 bases; junction bases not matched to a gene: 8. This CDR3 is CASSLLLAGNNEQFF. The DNA of the CDR3 is TGTGCCAGCAGCTTACTACTAGCGGGCAACAATGAGCAGTTCTTC.

This clonotype was seen a few times. This chain uses TRBV30 with TRBJ2-1; 7 nucleotides match TRBD1. J was trimmed by 10 bases and V by 0 bases; bases with no gene match: 3. CDR3 length: 12 amino acids. The germline V gene has CDR1 GTSNPN and CDR2 SVGIG (reference sequence). In DNA form, the CDR3 reads TGTGCCTGGAGTGTAGGGGGCCACGAGCAGTTCTTC. Protein sequence: CAWSVGGHEQFF.

This clonotype came up a few times. The chain uses TRBV6-1 and TRBJ1-1; D possibly corresponds to TRBD1 (6 bases). The CDR3 consists of 18 residues. The V gene's germline CDR1 is MNHNS and CDR2 SASEGT. The V end was cut by 1 base, the J end by 3 bases, with 21 bases between. CDR3 amino acids: CASSEGPLTGGWYTEAFF. DNA of the CDR3: TGTGCCAGCAGTGAAGGTCCATTGACAGGTGGCTGGTACACTGAAGCTTTCTTT.

The chain couples TRBV5-6 to TRBJ2-7; possibly TRBD2 for D (9 bases). The germline CDR1 and CDR2 sequences are SGHDT and YYEEEE. V lost 4 bases and J 2 bases, leaving 19 bases between the germline ends. This CDR3 is built from 16 residues. CDR3 nucleotides: TGTGCCAGCAGCGCGGGAGGGGTGACAGGGGCCTACGAGCAGTACTTC. This codes for CASSAGGVTGAYEQYF.

Many counts were recorded for this clonotype. The rearrangement links TRBV30 to TRBJ2-1; no firm D call. The CDR3 totals 13 residues. The V gene lost 1 base and the J gene lost 9 bases, with 13 bases spanning the gap. Germline CDR1 reads GTSNPN; CDR2 reads SVGIG (reference sequence). CDR3 sequence (DNA): TGTGCCTGGAGTGCCGGGCCTAACGGTGAGCAGTTCTTC. Translation: CAWSAGPNGEQFF. Full variable domain (rest looked up from reference TRBV30 and TRBJ2-1): SQTIHQWPATLVQPVGSPLSLECTVEGTSNPNLYWYRQAAGRGLQLLFYSVGIGQISSEVPQNLSASRPQDRQFILSSKKLLLSDSGFYLCAWSAGPNGEQFFGPGTRLTVL.

This clonotype was counted a few times. V usage is TRBV19 and J usage is TRBJ2-7, with TRBD2 matching 10 bases. V lost 7 bases and J lost 7; bases outside the gene matches: 7. The CDR3 runs to 13 residues. Germline V gene lookup returns CDR1 LNHDA and CDR2 SQIVND (reference sequence). The CDR3 coding sequence is TGTGCCAGTACCGGGACTAGCGTTACTGAGCAGTACTTC. Translating gives CASTGTSVTEQYF.

This clonotype was counted at least ten times. The chain is built from TRBV29-1 and TRBJ2-7; D possibly matches TRBD1 or TRBD2 (5 bases each). The CDR3 consists of 13 residues. V lost 6 bases and J lost 3, with 15 bases in between. Germline values: CDR1 SQVTM, CDR2 ANQGSEA. The CDR3 nucleotides read TGCAGCGTCGGAAACGGGGCCCTCTACGAGCAGTACTTC. Encoded protein: CSVGNGALYEQYF.

This clonotype was seen a handful of times. The V and J genes are TRBV12-3 or TRBV12-4 and TRBJ2-5; 8 bases are shared with TRBD2. The CDR3 covers 14 residues. With V trimmed by 5 bases and J by 5 bases, 7 bases remained unmatched. The CDR3 nucleotides are TGTGCCAGCAGTCGCAGCGGGAGTAGGGAGACCCAGTACTTC. Translation gives CASSRSGSRETQYF.

Worth noting for this clonotype: Lacking the conserved final phenylalanine or tryptophan, this CDR3 likely reflects a read error. V and J are TRBV29-1 and TRBJ1-1; D gene ambiguous. Germline assignment: CDR1 SQVTM and CDR2 ANQGSEA. The V end lost 1 base, the J end lost 0 bases, and 9 bases lay between the germline ends. The CDR3 is 14 amino acids. In DNA form, the CDR3 reads TGCAGCGTTGAAGGGGCACAACTGAACACTGAAGCTTTCTGT. It is translated as CSVEGAQLNTEAFC.

This clonotype came up a few times. The chain recombines TRBV10-1 with TRBJ2-5; the D gene could be TRBD1 or TRBD2 (5 bases each). Trimming cost V 2 bases and J 5 bases, with 12 bases left between them. In germline, CDR1 is WNHNN, CDR2 SYGVQD (reference sequence). The CDR3 is made up of 14 amino acids. CDR3 amino acids: CASSELSRDETQYF. The DNA of the CDR3 is TGCGCCAGCAGTGAGCTCTCTAGGGACGAGACCCAGTACTTC.

This clonotype was detected many times. The V and J genes are TRBV9 and TRBJ1-1; D is uncertain. Trimming cost V 7 bases and J 7 bases, with 8 bases left between them. Germline values: CDR1 SGDLS, CDR2 YYNGEE. The CDR3 runs 10 residues. The CDR3 region is CASSGLEAFF. The CDR3 nucleotides are TGTGCCAGCTCGGGCCTTGAAGCTTTCTTT.

Ten or more counts support this clonotype. The chain has TRBV27 and TRBJ2-7, with D perhaps TRBD1 or TRBD2 (5 bases each). Germline V lookup: CDR1 MNHEY, CDR2 SMNVEV (reference sequence). This CDR3 region has 10 residues. V lost 3 bases and J 11 bases, leaving 8 bases between the germline ends. The CDR3 region has the DNA TGTGCCAGCAGTTTTGGGACGAAGTACGTC. It specifies CASSFGTKYV.

This clonotype came up many times. V gene TRBV7-2 combines with J gene TRBJ2-7; no firm D call. CDR3 length: 13 residues. V gave up 1 base and J gave up 0 bases, with 4 bases separating them. Germline V gene data show CDR1 as SGHTA and CDR2 as FQGNSA. The CDR3 is CASSLGFSYEQYF. The DNA of the CDR3 is TGTGCCAGCAGCTTAGGGTTCTCCTACGAGCAGTACTTC.

This chain uses TRBV5-1 with TRBJ2-2, with 8 bases fitting TRBD2. The CDR3 contains 14 residues. With V trimmed by 5 bases and J by 5 bases, 5 bases remained unmatched. Germline values: CDR1 SGHRS, CDR2 YFSETQ. The CDR3 reads CASRPTSATGELFF. The CDR3 DNA reads as TGCGCCAGCAGGCCGACTAGCGCTACCGGGGAGCTGTTTTTT.

The chain links TRBV4-2 to TRBJ2-2; 8 bases align to TRBD1. V lost 7 bases and J lost 5; bases outside the gene matches: 6. The germline gives CDR1 LGHNA, CDR2 YNFKEQ. This CDR3 has 14 residues. In DNA form, the CDR3 reads TGTGCCAGCACCTGGACAGGGCTGACCGGGGAGCTGTTTTTT. This gives the protein CASTWTGLTGELFF.

This clonotype was seen ten or more times. J is TRBJ1-5 and V is TRBV29-1; D not resolved. This CDR3 has 13 amino acids. V shed 7 bases and J shed 0 bases, with 10 bases lying between them. Germline-derived CDR1 and CDR2 are SQVTM and ANQGSEA. This CDR3 is CSATSNSNQPQHF. As DNA, the CDR3 is TGCAGCGCTACAAGTAATAGCAATCAGCCCCAGCATTTT.

Remarks on this clonotype: Being one base from a much bigger clone, this may be a read error. The genes are TRBV5-4 and TRBJ1-2; D remains ambiguous. CDR3 size: 14 residues. Germline CDR1 and CDR2: SGHNT and YYREEE (reference sequence). CDR3 region: CASSLKQQEYGHTF. The DNA of the CDR3 is TGTGCCAGCAGCTTGAAGCAGCAAGAGTATGGCCACACCTTC.

About this clonotype itself: Since a much larger clone is just one base distant, this may be a read error. This chain connects TRBV20-1 to TRBJ2-3; 11 bases align to TRBD2. V shed 6 bases and J 5 bases; nucleotides not matched to a gene: 10. CDR1 and CDR2 from the germline V gene are DFQATT and SNEGSKA (reference sequence). The CDR3 runs to 15 residues. The CDR3 nucleotides read TGCAGTGCCCGTGGGACTAGCGGCTACAGAGATACGCAGTATTTT. It is translated as CSARGTSGYRDTQYF.

The sample holds many counts of this clonotype. The CDR3 spells CASSSPTSLVNEQFF. The CDR3 DNA follows: TGTGCCAGCAGCTCTCCGACTAGCCTAGTAAATGAGCAGTTCTTC. The chain carries TRBV14 and TRBJ2-1; 7 bases fit TRBD2. This CDR3 contains 15 residues. CDR1 and CDR2 from the germline V gene are SGHDN and FVKESK. Trimming removed 5 bases from V and 7 bases from J; junction bases left unmatched: 11.

The chain carries TRBV30 and TRBJ2-1; 8 bases are shared with TRBD2. The CDR3 is 16 residues long. V dropped 2 bases and J dropped 2; count of bases not matched to a gene: 8. Germline assignment: CDR1 GTSNPN and CDR2 SVGIG (reference sequence). CDR3 sequence reads: CAWSRRPGGPYNEQFF. The CDR3 DNA sequence: TGTGCCTGGAGTAGAAGACCGGGAGGGCCCTACAATGAGCAGTTCTTC.

This clonotype was seen repeatedly, ten times or more. This chain links TRBV5-1 with TRBJ1-4, with 7 bases aligning to TRBD1. Germline CDR1 and CDR2: SGHRS and YFSETQ. The V and J ends lost 5 bases and 8 bases, in that order; junction bases with no gene match: 9. CDR3 size: 14 residues. CDR3 sequence reads: CASRPGQRSEKLFF. The DNA for the CDR3 is TGCGCCAGCAGGCCGGGACAGCGCTCAGAAAAACTGTTTTTT.